This is a list of T cell receptor beta chains from one sample in a study of T cell changes during pregnancy in multiple sclerosis. Generated by immunoSEQ multiplex PCR, the TCRdb table keeps only in-frame clones and is missing some. The sample holds tens of thousands of clones; just over 90% are singletons and the top ten take roughly 1.3%. The sample consisted of peripheral blood, taken in the second trimester of pregnancy. Receptors originate from a female donor in good health, enrolled as a control in a pregnancy study. Each CDR3 is given with its conserved first and last residue. D genes are given only for firm matches. Some rows have no size entry. The others give once, few or many, or a class for an expanded clone.

cdr3_aa cdr3_nt j_call clone_size d_call v_call cdr3_length
CASSRMGTSGETQYF TGTGCCAGCAGCCGGATGGGGACTAGTGGAGAGACCCAGTACTTC TRBJ2-5 - TRBD2 TRBV5-4 15
CASSFGAASTDTQYF TGCGCCAGCAGCTTCGGAGCGGCGAGCACAGATACGCAGTATTTT TRBJ2-3 - - TRBV5-1 15
CASSLTGGYNEQFF TGTGCCAGCAGTTTAACGGGGGGGTACAATGAGCAGTTCTTC TRBJ2-1 - TRBD2 TRBV27 14
CASSLDRIQETQYF TGTGCCAGCAGCTTAGACAGGATCCAAGAGACCCAGTACTTC TRBJ2-5 - - TRBV7-8 14
CASTMRGGDTQYF TGTGCCAGCACCATGAGGGGGGGAGATACGCAGTATTTT TRBJ2-3 - - TRBV6-5 13
CASSLEGALTYEQYF TGTGCCAGCAGTTTAGAAGGGGCGCTCACCTACGAGCAGTACTTC TRBJ2-7 - - TRBV27 15
CASSFDRVETQYF TGTGCCAGCAGTTTCGACAGGGTCGAGACCCAGTACTTC TRBJ2-5 - TRBD1 TRBV7-9 13
CASSQETSGPYEQYF TGCGCCAGCAGCCAAGAGACTAGCGGACCATACGAGCAGTACTTC TRBJ2-7 - TRBD2 TRBV4-3 15
CASSVGQGRETQYF TGTGCCAGCAGCGTAGGACAGGGACGGGAGACCCAGTACTTC TRBJ2-5 - TRBD1 TRBV9 14
CASSNQASGELFF TGTGCCAGTAGTAATCAGGCCTCCGGGGAGCTGTTTTTT TRBJ2-2 - - TRBV19 13
CAGSYSGTGDYGYTF TGTGCCGGCAGTTACTCCGGGACAGGGGACTATGGCTACACCTTC TRBJ1-2 - TRBD1 TRBV6-5 15
CASSAGGGSPYGYTF TGTGCCAGCAGTGCGGGAGGGGGAAGTCCCTATGGCTACACCTTC TRBJ1-2 - - TRBV6-1 15
CATSTWELRQEGNTIYF TGTGCCACCAGCACTTGGGAGCTCCGACAAGAGGGAAACACCATATATTTT TRBJ1-3 - - TRBV15 17
CASSILTSGRDTGELFF TGTGCCAGCAGCATACTAACTAGCGGGAGAGACACCGGGGAGCTGTTTTTT TRBJ2-2 - TRBD2 TRBV13 17
CASSAPDRGKDQPQHF TGTGCCAGCAGCGCCCCGGACAGGGGGAAGGATCAGCCCCAGCATTTT TRBJ1-5 - TRBD1 TRBV6-4 16
CASSLDLGQPQHF TGTGCCAGCAGCTTAGATCTCGGTCAGCCCCAGCATTTT TRBJ1-5 - - TRBV7-2 13
CASSPFGLQQDYEQYF TGCGCCAGCAGCCCCTTCGGCCTTCAACAGGACTACGAGCAGTACTTC TRBJ2-7 once - TRBV5-1 16
CATTGRGHGYTF TGTGCCACCACGGGCAGGGGGCATGGCTACACCTTC TRBJ1-2 - TRBD1 TRBV7-2 12
CASTARGSLNTQYF TGTGCCAGCACCGCGAGAGGGAGTTTGAATACGCAGTATTTT TRBJ2-3 - - TRBV28 14
CASSHTGDGGNTIYF TGTGCCAGCAGCCACACCGGGGATGGGGGAAACACCATATATTTT TRBJ1-3 - - TRBV7-9 15
CASMAPGRGGTQYF TGCGCCAGCATGGCGCCGGGGCGGGGAGGTACGCAGTATTTT TRBJ2-3 - - TRBV4-1 14
CASSGRQGSTEAFF TGTGCCAGCAGTGGACGACAGGGGAGCACTGAAGCTTTCTTT TRBJ1-1 - TRBD1 TRBV2 14
CASSIVGSSYNEQFF TGTGCCAGCAGCATCGTGGGGAGCTCCTACAATGAGCAGTTCTTC TRBJ2-1 - - TRBV28 15
CASSNFVNTGELFF TGTGCCAGTAGTAACTTCGTTAACACCGGGGAGCTGTTTTTT TRBJ2-2 - - TRBV19 14
CASSQWGLSNQPQHF TGCGCCAGCAGCCAATGGGGCCTTAGCAATCAGCCCCAGCATTTT TRBJ1-5 - - TRBV4-3 15
CASSVADSYPDTQYF TGTGCCAGCAGCGTAGCTGACTCTTATCCAGATACGCAGTATTTT TRBJ2-3 once - TRBV9 15
CASSLQGAYYGYTF TGCGCCAGCAGCCTACAGGGGGCCTATTATGGCTACACCTTC TRBJ1-2 - TRBD1 TRBV4-1 14
CASNPEGVGEQYF TGTGCCAGCAATCCCGAAGGGGTAGGCGAGCAGTACTTC TRBJ2-7 once - TRBV2 13
CASSLGTSGFTDTQYF TGTGCCAGCAGTTTAGGGACTAGCGGGTTCACAGATACGCAGTATTTT TRBJ2-3 - TRBD2 TRBV28 16